This is a list of T cell receptor beta chains from one sample in a study of shared clonotypes between healthy human individuals. Profiling relied on immunoSEQ multiplex PCR, and the TCRdb table lists in-frame clones only, not all of them. In the table there are under 2,500,000 clones, about 94% of which are singletons. Material for sequencing was naive CD4+ T cells sorted from blood. Receptors were obtained from a man younger than 35 in good health. CDR3s include the opening cysteine and the closing phenylalanine or tryptophan. A D gene is named only where the DNA matches it firmly. A row's size may be missing; if present it is once, few, many or a size class.

TRBD1,.,TRBJ2-1,TRBV5-1,CASSTGPGTGMVYNEQFF,TGCGCCAGCAGCACCGGTCCCGGGACAGGGATGGTGTACAATGAGCAGTTCTTC
TRBD2,.,TRBJ2-3,TRBV4-2,CASSPGGASATDTQYF,TGTGCCAGCAGCCCGGGGGGGGCTAGCGCCACAGATACGCAGTATTTT
.,.,TRBJ1-6,TRBV5-1,CASSWVGLSYNSPLHF,TGCGCCAGCAGCTGGGTAGGGTTATCTTATAATTCACCCCTCCACTTT
.,.,TRBJ1-6,TRBV9,CASSVKGEPPLHF,TGTGCCAGCAGCGTAAAAGGGGAACCACCCCTCCACTTT
TRBD2,.,TRBJ2-3,TRBV11-3,CASSLGQRGAADTQYF,TGTGCCAGCAGCTTAGGCCAGCGGGGGGCCGCAGATACGCAGTATTTT
.,.,TRBJ2-1,TRBV7-2,CASSLAGFNNEQFF,TGTGCCAGCAGCTTAGCGGGGTTCAACAATGAGCAGTTCTTC
.,.,TRBJ2-3,TRBV11-2,CASSLALVTDTQYF,TGTGCCAGCAGCTTAGCGCTAGTAACAGATACGCAGTATTTT
.,.,TRBJ2-7,TRBV10-2,CASSDSPNGFYEQYF,TGCGCCAGCAGTGATAGCCCGAACGGGTTCTACGAGCAGTACTTC
.,.,TRBJ2-1,TRBV6-1,CASSPAGYPSEQFF,TGTGCCAGCAGTCCAGCGGGCTACCCCTCGGAGCAGTTCTTC
TRBD1,.,TRBJ2-7,TRBV2,CASTWDRVYEQYF,TGTGCCAGCACCTGGGACAGAGTCTACGAGCAGTACTTC
.,.,TRBJ2-5,TRBV18,CASSPPGEETQYF,TGTGCCAGCTCACCCCCAGGGGAAGAGACCCAGTACTTC
TRBD1,.,TRBJ1-2,TRBV7-9,CASSLGQSYGYTF,TGTGCCAGCAGCTTGGGACAGTCTTATGGCTACACCTTC
TRBD2,few,TRBJ2-7,TRBV4-1,CASRAIGGGRTTYEQYF,TGCGCCAGCAGAGCTATCGGGGGCGGGAGGACGACCTACGAGCAGTACTTC
.,.,TRBJ1-6,TRBV27,CASSFDRTPPLHF,TGTGCCAGCAGTTTCGACAGGACGCCACCCCTCCACTTT
TRBD2,.,TRBJ2-2,TRBV6-5,CASSYGLAGSGELFF,TGTGCCAGCAGTTATGGGCTAGCGGGGTCCGGGGAGCTGTTTTTT
.,.,TRBJ1-1,TRBV5-1,CASSAGTSNTEAFF,TGCGCCAGCAGCGCCGGGACATCGAACACTGAAGCTTTCTTT
TRBD1,.,TRBJ1-2,TRBV27,CASSLKGTGVNYGYTF,TGTGCCAGCAGTTTAAAGGGAACAGGGGTTAACTATGGCTACACCTTC
.,once,TRBJ1-3,TRBV15,CATSSTDYGNTIYF,TGTGCCACCAGCAGCACCGACTATGGAAACACCATATATTTT
.,.,TRBJ1-2,TRBV2,CASSDLGVYGYTF,TGTGCCAGCAGTGACTTAGGGGTCTATGGCTACACCTTC
.,.,TRBJ2-7,TRBV25-1,CASSDTGYEQYF,TGTGCCAGCAGCGATACAGGGTACGAGCAGTACTTC
.,.,TRBJ1-6,TRBV7-9,CASSETGGGTNSPLHF,TGTGCCAGCAGCGAGACGGGGGGTGGAACTAATTCACCCCTCCACTTT
.,.,TRBJ2-7,TRBV9,CASSVGTENYEQYF,TGTGCCAGCAGCGTAGGGACAGAGAACTACGAGCAGTACTTC
.,.,TRBJ1-1,TRBV29-1,CSVGRDTEAFF,TGCAGCGTTGGCAGGGACACTGAAGCTTTCTTT
TRBD1,.,TRBJ1-6,TRBV7-9,CASSLDLGQGARNSPLHF,TGTGCCAGCAGCTTAGACCTGGGACAGGGGGCAAGGAATTCACCCCTCCACTTT
.,.,TRBJ2-1,TRBV18,CASSLSGKPYNEQFF,TGTGCCAGCTCACTTTCCGGGAAACCCTACAATGAGCAGTTCTTC
.,.,TRBJ1-1,TRBV5-1,CASSLSAGVNTEAFF,TGCGCCAGCAGCTTGTCCGCAGGGGTGAACACTGAAGCTTTCTTT
.,.,TRBJ1-1,TRBV5-1,CASSLDSLNTEAFF,TGCGCCAGCAGCTTAGACAGCCTGAACACTGAAGCTTTCTTT
TRBD1,.,TRBJ1-6,TRBV5-1,CASRFTGGANSPLHF,TGCGCCAGCAGGTTCACAGGGGGCGCGAATTCACCCCTCCACTTT
.,.,TRBJ1-4,TRBV7-9,CASSSSSAAANEKLFF,TGTGCCAGCAGCTCCTCTAGCGCTGCGGCTAATGAAAAACTGTTTTTT
TRBD1,.,TRBJ1-5,TRBV9,CASSRTGNQPQHF,TGTGCCAGCAGCCGGACAGGAAATCAGCCCCAGCATTTT
.,.,TRBJ2-7,TRBV28,CASSLRGAYEQYF,TGTGCCAGCAGTCTCAGGGGGGCCTACGAGCAGTACTTC
TRBD2,.,TRBJ2-5,TRBV6-1,CATGLAGGETQYF,TGTGCCACGGGACTAGCGGGGGGAGAGACCCAGTACTTC
.,.,TRBJ1-2,TRBV29-1,CSVGGPELNYGYTF,TGCAGCGTTGGGGGCCCGGAGCTCAACTATGGCTACACCTTC
.,.,TRBJ1-1,TRBV7-9,CASSLIMNTEAFF,TGTGCCAGCAGCTTAATCATGAACACTGAAGCTTTCTTT
TRBD1,once,TRBJ2-1,TRBV11-2,CASSKGGQGAGEQFF,TGTGCCAGCAGCAAAGGCGGACAGGGGGCTGGTGAGCAGTTCTTC
.,.,TRBJ2-7,TRBV30,CACGAGYEQYF,TGTGCCTGCGGCGCTGGCTACGAGCAGTACTTC
.,once,TRBJ1-2,TRBV6-5,CASSYSTQGNGYTF,TGTGCCAGCAGTTACTCGACCCAGGGTAATGGCTACACCTTC
.,.,TRBJ2-7,TRBV5-1,CASSPSGSSYEQYF,TGCGCCAGCAGCCCTTCGGGAAGCTCCTACGAGCAGTACTTC
.,.,TRBJ2-2,TRBV5-1,CASRPRTNTGELFF,TGCGCCAGCAGGCCGAGAACGAACACCGGGGAGCTGTTTTTT
TRBD1,.,TRBJ2-5,TRBV5-1,CASSRTGLQETQYF,TGCGCCAGCAGCCGGACAGGGCTCCAAGAGACCCAGTACTTC
.,.,TRBJ2-5,TRBV21-1,CASSKGDRGPRETQYF,TGTGCCAGCAGCAAAGGGGACAGGGGGCCCCGGGAGACCCAGTACTTC
TRBD1,.,TRBJ2-7,TRBV5-5,CASSLAGTEAYEQYF,TGTGCCAGCAGCTTGGCCGGGACAGAAGCCTACGAGCAGTACTTC
.,.,TRBJ2-1,TRBV11-3,CASSLGGIYNEQFF,TGTGCCAGCAGCTTAGGGGGAATCTACAATGAGCAGTTCTTC
TRBD1,once,TRBJ1-1,TRBV10-1,CASSLDRRAGEAFF,TGCGCCAGCAGTTTGGACAGGAGGGCGGGTGAAGCTTTCTTT
TRBD1,.,TRBJ1-5,TRBV7-2,CASSSQGSNQPQHF,TGTGCCAGCAGCTCACAGGGGAGCAATCAGCCCCAGCATTTT
.,.,TRBJ1-6,TRBV30,CAWNPEGAAPLHF,TGTGCCTGGAACCCGGAAGGGGCTGCACCCCTCCACTTT
TRBD1,.,TRBJ1-5,TRBV30,CARKDRGRDQPQHF,TGTGCCAGAAAAGACAGGGGTAGGGACCAGCCCCAGCATTTT
TRBD1,.,TRBJ1-5,TRBV6-6,CASSYGQAPNQPQHF,TGTGCCAGCAGTTACGGACAGGCACCCAATCAGCCCCAGCATTTT
.,.,TRBJ2-3,TRBV7-9,CASSPQTGPTDTQYF,TGTGCCAGCAGCCCCCAAACCGGCCCCACAGATACGCAGTATTTT
TRBD1,.,TRBJ2-2,TRBV11-2,CASSQGVGGYTGELFF,TGTGCCAGCAGCCAGGGGGTTGGCGGATACACCGGGGAGCTGTTTTTT
TRBD1,.,TRBJ2-7,TRBV10-1,CASSPYRGEQYF,TGCGCCAGCAGCCCATACAGGGGCGAGCAGTACTTC
TRBD2,.,TRBJ2-7,TRBV4-1,CASSQGIAGGPPYEQYF,TGCGCCAGCAGCCAAGGCATAGCGGGAGGCCCACCCTACGAGCAGTACTTC